Sequencing of this TCR beta chain was carried out in a study of shared clonotypes between healthy human individuals. Naive CD8 isolation took CD45RO-negative cells positively selected for CCR7 and excluded terminally differentiated effector memory CD45RA+ cells. Every donor, a Caucasian adult, lived in Nashville, Tennessee. The CDR3 has 15 amino acids. Germline V gene lookup returns CDR1 MNHEY and CDR2 SVGAGI. The V gene end was trimmed by 6 bases and the J gene end by 4 bases; junction bases not matched to a gene: 11. Clones were read by immunoSEQ multiplex PCR, and TCRdb kept only the in-frame ones, dropping some. The sample contains 560,000 or so clones, about 96% of which appear only once.

The specimen was naive CD8+ T cells sorted from blood. This clonotype originated in a woman in her thirties in good health. The V gene is TRBV6-5, the J gene TRBJ2-7; 8 bases align to TRBD2. The CDR3 protein is CASRVLLAEEYEQYF. In nucleotides, the CDR3 is TGTGCCAGCAGAGTGTTACTAGCGGAGGAGTACGAGCAGTACTTC.